The 25 T cell receptor beta chains listed next were all sequenced from one sample in a study of early T cells in non-severe SARS-CoV-2 infection (dated by TCRdb to about 2021). The method was 5' RACE. Reads for this sample came from a NextSeq 500. The raw public data were reprocessed by TCRdb itself: fastp quality trimming at Q25, MiXCR clonotype calling, in-frame beta chains only. Duplicate CDR3 protein sequences are folded into a single record with the most common DNA and genes. For this sample there are some 73,000 distinct CDR3 sequences; about 12% appear just once. Around 3.6% of the sample rests with the top ten. The sample comprised whole blood. The source of these receptors is an adult who was a healthcare worker with PCR-confirmed SARS-CoV-2 infection or an uninfected control (not recorded which).

V gene TRBV5-4 combines with J gene TRBJ2-1, with D perhaps TRBD1 (5 bases). V was trimmed by 5 bases and J by 7 bases, leaving 10 bases between them. Germline V lookup: CDR1 SGHNT, CDR2 YYREEE (reference sequence). CDR3 length: 12 amino acids. This chain's CDR3 is CASSTTENEQFF. The CDR3 DNA reads as TGTGCCAGCAGTACGACAGAGAATGAGCAGTTCTTC. Filled out from reference TRBV5-4 and TRBJ2-1, the complete variable domain reads ETGVTQSPTHLIKTRGQQVTLRCSSQSGHNTVSWYQQALGQGPQFIFQYYREEENGRGNFPPRFSGLQFPNYSSELNVNALELDDSALYLCASSTTENEQFFGPGTRLTVL.

This clonotype was counted only a few times. The CDR3 spells CSVALAPSKYEQYF. DNA for the CDR3: TGCAGCGTTGCCCTAGCCCCTAGTAAGTACGAGCAGTACTTC. The chain recombines TRBV29-1 with TRBJ2-7; tentatively, D is TRBD2 (5 bases). The CDR3 consists of 14 residues. Germline lookup yields CDR1 SQVTM and CDR2 ANQGSEA. The V end was cut by 4 bases, the J end by 4 bases, with 17 bases between.

This clonotype was recorded a few times. The chain is built from TRBV27 and TRBJ1-5, with D hard to call. Trimming took 5 bases from V and 2 from J, leaving 7 bases between them. The germline gives CDR1 MNHEY, CDR2 SMNVEV (reference sequence). CDR3 length: 13 amino acids. The CDR3 region has the DNA TGTGCCAGCAGTCGGAGCGGCAATCAGCCCCAGCATTTT. It specifies CASSRSGNQPQHF.

This clonotype showed up just a few times. The chain uses TRBV6-1 and TRBJ1-5; D uncertain. The V and J ends lost 0 bases and 6 bases respectively, with 6 bases between them. The germline V gene has CDR1 MNHNS and CDR2 SASEGT. This CDR3 has 13 residues. CDR3 amino acids: CASSEALRQPQHF. Here the CDR3 DNA reads TGTGCCAGCAGTGAAGCGCTTCGTCAGCCCCAGCATTTT.

This clonotype showed up many times. The chain links TRBV12-3 or TRBV12-4 to TRBJ1-1; D ambiguous. The CDR3 is 12 residues long. Trimming took off 5 bases at V and 8 bases at J, with 12 bases between the two ends. CDR3 nucleotides: TGTGCCAGCAGTCCCCTGATGGGGGAAGCTTTCTTT. It yields the protein CASSPLMGEAFF.

This clonotype came up a few times. The gene calls are TRBV7-9 and TRBJ2-6, with D possibly being TRBD1 (6 bases). Trimming cost V 1 base and J 5 bases, with 9 bases left between them. The CDR3 consists of 15 residues. CDR1 is SEHNR, CDR2 FQNEAQ, per germline (reference sequence). This chain's CDR3 is CASSLEQGWANVLTF. The DNA of the CDR3 is TGTGCCAGCAGCTTAGAACAGGGATGGGCCAACGTCCTGACTTTC.

The V and J genes are TRBV7-2 and TRBJ1-5; unclear D gene. Looked up from germline, CDR1 is SGHTA and CDR2 is FQGNSA. CDR3 size: 15 residues. V was clipped by 0 bases and J by 7 bases, with 13 bases between them. CDR3 residues: CASSLARPGGQPQHF. Written as DNA, the CDR3 is TGTGCCAGCAGCTTAGCGAGGCCCGGCGGGCAGCCCCAGCATTTT.

This clonotype was observed a few times. The chain employs TRBV20-1 and TRBJ1-2; D unclear. CDR1 and CDR2 (germline): DFQATT, SNEGSKA (reference sequence). This CDR3 spans 12 amino acids. V lost 2 bases, J lost 3 bases, and 7 bases lay in between. DNA of the CDR3: TGCAGTGCTAGAAATAAGGACTATGGCTACACCTTC. Its translation is CSARNKDYGYTF.

This clonotype was observed a handful of times. The chain carries TRBV6-4 and TRBJ2-3, with D perhaps matching TRBD2 (5 bases). The V gene lost 0 bases and the J gene lost 5 bases, with 15 bases spanning the gap. Germline CDR1 MRHNA, CDR2 SNTAGT. The CDR3 is made up of 16 amino acids. As DNA, the CDR3 is TGTGCCAGCAGTGACTCAATAGGTTCGGGGAGAGATACGCAGTATTTT. This codes for CASSDSIGSGRDTQYF.

The V call is TRBV20-1, the J call TRBJ2-6; D not certain. The V gene lost 3 bases and the J gene lost 4 bases, with 10 bases spanning the gap. The CDR3 is made up of 14 amino acids. Germline V CDR1 and CDR2: DFQATT, SNEGSKA (reference sequence). The CDR3 spells CSASGPAGANVLTF. The CDR3 bases are TGCAGTGCTAGTGGACCGGCCGGGGCCAACGTCCTGACTTTC.

This clonotype appeared many times. Written as DNA, the CDR3 is TGTGCCTGGAGGGCCCTCCGGGGCAGGACAGATACGCAGTATTTT. This gives the protein CAWRALRGRTDTQYF. This chain uses TRBV30 with TRBJ2-3; the D gene could be TRBD1 or TRBD2 (5 bases each). The CDR3 is 15 amino acids. The germline V and J ends were trimmed by 3 bases and 3 bases, with 16 bases remaining between them. Germline-derived CDR1 and CDR2 are GTSNPN and SVGIG (reference sequence). Variable domain in full (rest from reference TRBV30 and TRBJ2-3): SQTIHQWPATLVQPVGSPLSLECTVEGTSNPNLYWYRQAAGRGLQLLFYSVGIGQISSEVPQNLSASRPQDRQFILSSKKLLLSDSGFYLCAWRALRGRTDTQYFGPGTRLTVL.

The chain recombines TRBV11-2 with TRBJ1-2; D is perhaps TRBD1 (5 bases). V was clipped by 5 bases and J by 2 bases, with 18 bases between them. CDR3 length: 16 amino acids. Germline V gives CDR1 SGHAT, CDR2 FQNNGV. The CDR3 reads CASSPRRAGPNYGYTF. For the CDR3, the DNA is TGTGCCAGCAGCCCACGGCGGGCAGGGCCGAACTATGGCTACACCTTC.

The V gene is TRBV4-2, the J gene TRBJ2-7; 7 positions match TRBD2. The germline V gene encodes CDR1 LGHNA and CDR2 YNFKEQ. The CDR3 loop spans 16 amino acids. V lost 1 base to trimming and J lost 2 bases; unmatched junction nucleotides: 8. The DNA of the CDR3 is TGTGCCAGCAGCCAAGGGCTAGCGGATACGACCTACGAGCAGTACTTC. Translation: CASSQGLADTTYEQYF.

This clonotype was observed a handful of times. This rearrangement joins TRBV20-1 to TRBJ2-7; tentatively, D is TRBD2 (6 bases). CDR3 size: 17 residues. CDR1 is DFQATT and CDR2 is SNEGSKA in the germline V gene (reference sequence). Deletions cut 6 bases from V and 0 bases from J, with 24 bases between. The CDR3 nucleotides read TGCAGTGCCGTCGCGGGACCCTTTAAGGCGAGCTCCTACGAGCAGTACTTC. This codes for CSAVAGPFKASSYEQYF.

This clonotype was seen ten or more times. V gene TRBV29-1 combines with J gene TRBJ2-7, with no clear D. Germline V gene sequence: CDR1 SQVTM, CDR2 ANQGSEA. The germline V and J ends were trimmed by 6 bases and 0 bases, with 12 bases remaining between them. The CDR3 is made up of 13 amino acids. The CDR3: CSVVDGPSYEQYF. As DNA, the CDR3 is TGCAGCGTGGTTGACGGGCCCTCCTACGAGCAGTACTTC.

The rearrangement uses TRBV28 and TRBJ2-7; no definite D call. Germline V gene sequence: CDR1 MDHEN, CDR2 SYDVKM. V lost 4 bases, J lost 3 bases, and 13 bases lay in between. The length of the CDR3 is 14 residues. As DNA, the CDR3 is TGTGCCAGCAGTTACGATTTAAGACTCTACGAGCAGTACTTC. Its translation is CASSYDLRLYEQYF.

This clonotype occurred a few times. The chain links TRBV5-4 to TRBJ2-5; 10 bases fit TRBD1. V shed 4 bases, J shed 5 bases, and the junction held 8 bases outside the gene matches. The CDR3 is 15 amino acids. CDR1 is SGHNT, CDR2 YYREEE, per germline (reference sequence). The CDR3 sequence is CASSPRQGARETQYF. CDR3 in DNA: TGTGCCAGCAGCCCTAGACAGGGGGCGAGGGAGACCCAGTACTTC.

The chain combines TRBV7-3 with TRBJ2-1; no definite D call. V was trimmed by 5 bases and J by 0 bases, leaving 8 bases between them. Germline V CDR1 and CDR2: SGHTA, FQGTGA. The CDR3 is made up of 14 amino acids. DNA for the CDR3: TGTGCCAGCAGCCGGGCCAACTCCTACAATGAGCAGTTCTTC. This translates into CASSRANSYNEQFF.

The chain recombines TRBV20-1 with TRBJ2-1, with a tentative D call TRBD2 (6 bases). The ends were cut back, 2 bases at V and 6 bases at J, with 11 bases in the middle. The germline CDR1 and CDR2 sequences are DFQATT and SNEGSKA (reference sequence). This CDR3 is built from 13 residues. CDR3 sequence (DNA): TGCAGTGCTAGACTAGCGACTATCAATGAGCAGTTCTTC. Translated: CSARLATINEQFF.

This clonotype was detected many times. The chain joins TRBV5-4 to TRBJ2-3; 7 bases line up with TRBD2. CDR3 length: 16 amino acids. CDR1 is SGHNT, CDR2 YYREEE, per germline (reference sequence). The J segment lost 1 base and the V segment lost 4 bases, leaving 9 bases of the junction unmatched. The CDR3 here is CASSLQAAGGTDTQYF. DNA of the CDR3: TGTGCCAGCAGCCTACAGGCCGCGGGAGGCACAGATACGCAGTATTTT. The variable domain in full, completed from reference TRBV5-4 and TRBJ2-3, reads ETGVTQSPTHLIKTRGQQVTLRCSSQSGHNTVSWYQQALGQGPQFIFQYYREEENGRGNFPPRFSGLQFPNYSSELNVNALELDDSALYLCASSLQAAGGTDTQYFGPGTRLTVL.

The chain carries TRBV28 and TRBJ2-2; D not resolved. This CDR3 is built from 14 residues. The germline CDR1 and CDR2 sequences are MDHEN and SYDVKM. The V end was cut by 3 bases, the J end by 3 bases, with 8 bases between. The CDR3 region is CASSFVGDTGELFF. The CDR3 nucleotides are TGTGCCAGCAGTTTTGTGGGTGACACCGGGGAGCTGTTTTTT.

At least ten counts were recorded for this clonotype. The J gene is TRBJ2-5, the V gene TRBV20-1, with D tentatively TRBD1 (5 bases). This CDR3 comprises 14 residues. Deletions cut 4 bases from V and 1 base from J, with 13 bases between. CDR1 and CDR2 from the germline V gene are DFQATT and SNEGSKA (reference sequence). CDR3 DNA: TGCAGTGCTACCTTACAGGAGCCCCAAGAGACCCAGTACTTC. Protein: CSATLQEPQETQYF.

This clonotype has a count of ten or more. The chain joins TRBV6-5 to TRBJ2-1, with 8 bases lining up with TRBD2. The CDR3 contains 14 residues. Unmatched junction bases numbered 3, after V lost 2 bases and J lost 6 bases. Germline V lookup: CDR1 MNHEY, CDR2 SVGAGI. The CDR3, as DNA: TGTGCCAGCAGTTACAGCGGGAGTTTCAATGAGCAGTTCTTC. This codes for CASSYSGSFNEQFF.

The rearrangement uses TRBV7-6 and TRBJ1-3; the D is unclear. From germline, CDR1 is SGHVS and CDR2 FNYEAQ. V was trimmed by 8 bases and J by 0 bases, leaving 11 bases between them. The CDR3 has 14 amino acids. In DNA, the CDR3 is TGTGCCAGCGGCCCGGAGCTCTCTGGAAACACCATATATTTT. This codes for CASGPELSGNTIYF.

This chain joins TRBV28 and TRBJ2-5; D remains unclear. CDR1 MDHEN and CDR2 SYDVKM come from the germline V gene. Trimming shortened V by 7 bases and J by 1 base, and 4 bases separated the two germline ends. The CDR3 consists of 11 residues. Written as DNA, the CDR3 is TGTGCCAGCAACACCCAAGAGACCCAGTACTTC. Amino acid sequence: CASNTQETQYF. The full variable domain, with the rest looked up from reference TRBV28 and TRBJ2-5, is DVKVTQSSRYLVKRTGEKVFLECVQDMDHENMFWYRQDPGLGLRLIYFSYDVKMKEKGDIPEGYSVSREKKERFSLILESASTNQTSMYLCASNTQETQYFGPGTRLLVL.